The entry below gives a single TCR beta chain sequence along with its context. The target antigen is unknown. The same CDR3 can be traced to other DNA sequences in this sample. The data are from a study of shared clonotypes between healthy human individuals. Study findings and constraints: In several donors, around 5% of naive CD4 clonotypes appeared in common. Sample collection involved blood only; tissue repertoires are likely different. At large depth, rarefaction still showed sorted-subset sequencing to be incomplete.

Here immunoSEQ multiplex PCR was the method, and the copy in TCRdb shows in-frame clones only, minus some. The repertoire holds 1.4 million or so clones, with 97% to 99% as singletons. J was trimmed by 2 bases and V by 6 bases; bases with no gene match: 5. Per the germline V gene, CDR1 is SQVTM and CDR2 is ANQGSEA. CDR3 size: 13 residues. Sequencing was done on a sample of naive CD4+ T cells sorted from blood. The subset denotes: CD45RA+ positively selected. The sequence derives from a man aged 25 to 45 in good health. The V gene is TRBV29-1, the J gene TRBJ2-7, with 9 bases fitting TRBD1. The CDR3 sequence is CSVRGQGTYEQYF. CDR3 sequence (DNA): TGCAGCGTGCGAGGACAGGGGACCTACGAGCAGTACTTC.